This entry features one T cell receptor beta chain sequence. No antigen is known for it. This entry is derived from a study of T cell repertoires in cytomegalovirus infection. The study's findings and limits: HLA-C-restricted, CMV-specific TCR beta clonotypes were dominant ex vivo.

V was shortened by 3 bases and J by 2 bases, with 15 bases between the two germline ends. Germline V lookup: CDR1 SGDLS, CDR2 YYNGEE. The CDR3 has 15 residues. A single record per CDR3 protein comes from TCRdb applying MiXCR to the reads. The sample consists of some 900,000 distinct CDR3 sequences, about 31% of them appearing once. Sequenced material: cultured CD8+ T cells from PBMCs, taken from culture after CMV antigen stimulation. The chain recombines TRBV9 with TRBJ2-7, with D tentatively TRBD1 or TRBD2 (5 bases each). This clonotype was obtained from a human donor in good health (CMV status not recorded). Some clones in this sample may be carry-over from other donors' samples. This CDR3 is CASSAGTGPAYEQYF. In DNA form, the CDR3 reads TGTGCCAGCAGCGCAGGGACGGGCCCGGCCTACGAGCAGTACTTC.